This TCR beta chain was sequenced for a study of vaccination and CD4 T cells after COVID-19. With regard to this clonotype: What it binds is unknown.

Study-wide results and caveats: Median numbers of SARS-CoV-2-reactive clonotypes increased from roughly 19 to 38 (not a significant change).

Treatment meaning: approximately nine-day PBMC culture with coronavirus spike peptide pools or control peptides (ViraFEST assay). Expanded clonotypes were found by TCR sequencing after peptide-pool stimulation (ViraFEST). The CDR3 runs 18 residues. V lost 8 bases and J lost 3; bases outside the gene matches: 16. Germline assignment: CDR1 SNHLY and CDR2 FYNNEI. Sequencing of DNA taken from cultured CD4+ T cells relied on the Oncomine TCR Beta short-read assay. Investigators obtained genomic DNA by extraction from cultured CD4+ T cells. TCRdb re-called the PCR reads through MiXCR, storing one row per CDR3 protein. The sample has about 9,600 distinct CDR3 sequences; approximately 25% are singletons.

Specimen: CD4+ T cells from blood, cultured in vitro, collected before SARS-CoV-2 vaccination. The clonotype originates from a human donor who received a COVID-19 vaccine. The chain couples TRBV2 to TRBJ2-3; 11 nucleotides agree with TRBD2. The CDR3 DNA reads TGTGCCAGCGAAGGAGGGGGATTAGCGGGGGGGCCTACAGATACGCAGTATTTT. This gives the protein CASEGGGLAGGPTDTQYF.